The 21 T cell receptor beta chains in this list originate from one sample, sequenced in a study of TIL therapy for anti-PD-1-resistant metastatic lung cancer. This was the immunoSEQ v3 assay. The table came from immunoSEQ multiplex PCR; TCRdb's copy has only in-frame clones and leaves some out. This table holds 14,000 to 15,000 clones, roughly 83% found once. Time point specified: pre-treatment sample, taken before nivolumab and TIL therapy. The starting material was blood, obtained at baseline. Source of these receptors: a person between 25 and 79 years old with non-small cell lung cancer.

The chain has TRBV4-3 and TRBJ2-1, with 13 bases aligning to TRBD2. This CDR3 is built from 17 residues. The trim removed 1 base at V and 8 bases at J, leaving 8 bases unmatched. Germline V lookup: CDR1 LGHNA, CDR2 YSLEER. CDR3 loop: CASSQGFWTSGSYEQFF. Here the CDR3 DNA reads TGCGCCAGCAGCCAAGGTTTTTGGACTAGCGGGAGCTATGAGCAGTTCTTC.

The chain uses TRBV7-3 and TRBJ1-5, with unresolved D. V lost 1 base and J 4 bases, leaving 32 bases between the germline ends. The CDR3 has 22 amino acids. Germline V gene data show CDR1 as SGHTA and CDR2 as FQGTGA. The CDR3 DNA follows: TGTGCCAGCAGCTTAAATAGGTCCTACGCGGAGGGCTCTTCCGAGCAAAATCAGCCCCAGCATTTT. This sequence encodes CASSLNRSYAEGSSEQNQPQHF.

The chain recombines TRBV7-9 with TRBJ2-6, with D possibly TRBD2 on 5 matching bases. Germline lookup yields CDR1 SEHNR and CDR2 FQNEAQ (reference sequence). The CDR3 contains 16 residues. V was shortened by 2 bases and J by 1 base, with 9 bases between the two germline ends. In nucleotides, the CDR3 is TGTGCCAGCAGCTTATACCGGGGTTCTGGGGCCAACGTCCTGACTTTC. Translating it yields CASSLYRGSGANVLTF.

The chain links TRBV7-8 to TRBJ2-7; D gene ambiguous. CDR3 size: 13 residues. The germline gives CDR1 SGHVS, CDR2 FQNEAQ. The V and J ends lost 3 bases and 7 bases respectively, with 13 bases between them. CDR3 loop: CASSLLQTGEQYF. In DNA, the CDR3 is TGTGCCAGCAGCTTGTTACAGACTGGGGAGCAGTACTTC.

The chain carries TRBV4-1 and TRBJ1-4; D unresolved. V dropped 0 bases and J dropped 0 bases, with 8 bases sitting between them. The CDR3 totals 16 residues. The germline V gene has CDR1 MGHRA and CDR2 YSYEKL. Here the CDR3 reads CASSQEQHATNEKLFF. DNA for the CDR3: TGCGCCAGCAGCCAAGAACAGCATGCAACTAATGAAAAACTGTTTTTT.

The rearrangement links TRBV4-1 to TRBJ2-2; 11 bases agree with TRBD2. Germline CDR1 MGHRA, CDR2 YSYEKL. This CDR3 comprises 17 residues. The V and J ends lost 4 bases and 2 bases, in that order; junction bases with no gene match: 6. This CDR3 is CASSPGGLAANTGELFF. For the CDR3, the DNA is TGCGCCAGCAGCCCGGGGGGACTAGCGGCAAACACCGGGGAGCTGTTTTTT.

In nucleotides, the CDR3 is TGTGCCAGCAGCTTGAAGGCAGGGGCGACTGGCTACACCTTC. Amino acid sequence: CASSLKAGATGYTF. The J gene is TRBJ1-2, the V gene TRBV7-8, with D perhaps matching TRBD1 (6 bases). Germline CDR1 is SGHVS and CDR2 is FQNEAQ. CDR3 length equals 14 residues. Trimming removed 3 bases at V and 7 bases at J, with 15 bases between. The complete variable domain, with remaining parts taken from reference TRBV7-8 and TRBJ1-2, reads GAGVSQSPRYKVAKRGQDVALRCDPISGHVSLFWYQQALGQGPEFLTYFQNEAQLDKSGLPSDRFFAERPEGSVSTLKIQRTQQEDSAVYLCASSLKAGATGYTFGSGTRLTVV.

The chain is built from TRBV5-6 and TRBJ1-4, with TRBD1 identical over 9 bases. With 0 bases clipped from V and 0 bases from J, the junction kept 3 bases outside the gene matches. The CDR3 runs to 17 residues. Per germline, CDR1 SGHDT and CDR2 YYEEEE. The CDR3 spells CASSLVRTGATNEKLFF. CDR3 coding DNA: TGTGCCAGCAGCTTGGTAAGGACAGGGGCAACTAATGAAAAACTGTTTTTT.

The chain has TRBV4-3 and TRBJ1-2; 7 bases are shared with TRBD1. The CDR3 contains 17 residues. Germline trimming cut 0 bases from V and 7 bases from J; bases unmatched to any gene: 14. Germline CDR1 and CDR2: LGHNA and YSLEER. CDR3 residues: CASSQDHVMRGQTGYTF. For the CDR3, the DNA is TGCGCCAGCAGCCAAGATCATGTTATGAGGGGGCAAACTGGCTACACCTTC.

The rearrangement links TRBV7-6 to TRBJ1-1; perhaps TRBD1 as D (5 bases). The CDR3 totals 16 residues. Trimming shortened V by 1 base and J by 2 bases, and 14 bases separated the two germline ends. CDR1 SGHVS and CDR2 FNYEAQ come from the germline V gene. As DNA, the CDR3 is TGTGCCAGCAGCTTAGTGGCCGCAGGGCCAAACACTGAAGCTTTCTTT. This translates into CASSLVAAGPNTEAFF.

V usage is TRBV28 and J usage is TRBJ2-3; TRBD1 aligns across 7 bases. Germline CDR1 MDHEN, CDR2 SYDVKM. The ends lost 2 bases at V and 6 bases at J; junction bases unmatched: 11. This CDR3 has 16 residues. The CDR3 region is CASSLVGGEGADTQYF. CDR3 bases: TGTGCCAGCAGTTTAGTCGGTGGAGAGGGGGCCGATACGCAGTATTTT. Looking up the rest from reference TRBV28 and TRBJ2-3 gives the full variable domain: DVKVTQSSRYLVKRTGEKVFLECVQDMDHENMFWYRQDPGLGLRLIYFSYDVKMKEKGDIPEGYSVSREKKERFSLILESASTNQTSMYLCASSLVGGEGADTQYFGPGTRLTVL.

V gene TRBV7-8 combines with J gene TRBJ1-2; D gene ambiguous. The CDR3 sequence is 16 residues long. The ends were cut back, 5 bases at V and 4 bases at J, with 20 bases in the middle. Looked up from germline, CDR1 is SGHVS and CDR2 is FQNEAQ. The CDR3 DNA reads TGTGCCAGCAGCCTCCACGGACGCACTCCCAGCTATGGCTACACCTTC. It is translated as CASSLHGRTPSYGYTF.

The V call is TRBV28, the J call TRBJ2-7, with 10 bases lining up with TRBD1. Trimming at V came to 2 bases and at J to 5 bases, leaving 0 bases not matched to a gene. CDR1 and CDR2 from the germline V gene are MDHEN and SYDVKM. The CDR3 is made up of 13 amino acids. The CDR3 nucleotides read TGTGCCAGCAGTTTAGGGACAGGGGACGAGCAGTACGTC. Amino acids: CASSLGTGDEQYV.

The DNA of the CDR3 is TGTGCCAGCAGTGTCAGGGGTAAAGTGGATGGCTACACCTTC. Translating it yields CASSVRGKVDGYTF. The V call is TRBV7-8, the J call TRBJ1-2, with D tentatively TRBD1 (6 bases). The CDR3 contains 14 residues. The V end was cut by 6 bases, the J end by 6 bases, with 17 bases between. Germline lookup yields CDR1 SGHVS and CDR2 FQNEAQ.

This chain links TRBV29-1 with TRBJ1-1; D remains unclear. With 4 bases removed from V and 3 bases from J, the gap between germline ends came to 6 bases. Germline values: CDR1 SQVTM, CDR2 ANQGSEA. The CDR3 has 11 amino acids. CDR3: CSVVRYTEAFF. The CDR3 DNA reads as TGCAGCGTTGTGAGATACACTGAAGCTTTCTTT.

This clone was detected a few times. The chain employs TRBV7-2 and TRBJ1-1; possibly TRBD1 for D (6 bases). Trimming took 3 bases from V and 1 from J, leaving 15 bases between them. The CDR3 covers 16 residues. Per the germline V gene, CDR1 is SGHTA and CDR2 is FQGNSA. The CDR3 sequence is CASSFTGNGGNTEAFF. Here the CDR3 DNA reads TGTGCCAGCAGCTTTACAGGGAACGGGGGGAACACTGAAGCTTTCTTT.

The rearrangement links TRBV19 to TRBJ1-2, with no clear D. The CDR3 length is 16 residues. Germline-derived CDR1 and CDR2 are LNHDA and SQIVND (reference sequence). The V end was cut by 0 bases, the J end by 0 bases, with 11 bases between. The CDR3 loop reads CASSIETQPANYGYTF. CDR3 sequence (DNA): TGTGCCAGTAGTATAGAGACACAGCCAGCTAACTATGGCTACACCTTC.

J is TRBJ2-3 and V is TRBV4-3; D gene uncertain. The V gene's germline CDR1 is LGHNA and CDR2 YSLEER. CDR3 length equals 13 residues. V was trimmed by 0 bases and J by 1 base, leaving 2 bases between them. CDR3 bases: TGCGCCAGCAGCCAAGACGGCACAGATACGCAGTATTTT. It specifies CASSQDGTDTQYF.

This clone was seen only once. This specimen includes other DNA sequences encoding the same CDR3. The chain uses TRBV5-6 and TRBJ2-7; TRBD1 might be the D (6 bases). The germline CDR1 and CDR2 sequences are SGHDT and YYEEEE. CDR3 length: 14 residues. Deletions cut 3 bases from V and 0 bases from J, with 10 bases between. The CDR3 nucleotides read TGTGCCAGCAGCTCCGGACAGAGCTCCTACGAGCAGTACGTC. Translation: CASSSGQSSYEQYV.

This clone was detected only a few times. This CDR3 reads CATVDSVYEQYF. The CDR3 DNA reads TGTGCCACCGTGGACAGCGTCTACGAGCAGTACTTC. V is TRBV28 and J is TRBJ2-7; D is possibly TRBD1 (6 bases). This CDR3 has 12 amino acids. Germline CDR1 MDHEN, CDR2 SYDVKM. The V gene lost 10 bases and the J gene lost 3 bases, with 13 bases spanning the gap.

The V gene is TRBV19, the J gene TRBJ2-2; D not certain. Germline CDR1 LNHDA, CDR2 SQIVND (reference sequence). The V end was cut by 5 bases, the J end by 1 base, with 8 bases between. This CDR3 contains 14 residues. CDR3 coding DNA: TGTGCCAGTAGTCCCGCTTTGAACACCGGGGAGCTGTTTTTT. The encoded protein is CASSPALNTGELFF. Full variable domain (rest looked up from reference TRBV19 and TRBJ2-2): DGGITQSPKYLFRKEGQNVTLSCEQNLNHDAMYWYRQDPGQGLRLIYYSQIVNDFQKGDIAEGYSVSREKKESFPLTVTSAQKNPTAFYLCASSPALNTGELFFGEGSRLTVL.